This T cell receptor beta chain was captured in a study of T cell responses to AZD1222 COVID-19 vaccine. Study-level background: Second-dose schedules of about 4 or about 12 weeks were combined.

Concerning this clone itself: Its antigen is unknown.

Points from the study as a whole: Mostly white British, mostly female donors; authors suggested clonal diversity may be underestimated. All repertoire sampling was performed exclusively after the peak T cell response.

The method was immunoSEQ multiplex PCR; TCRdb's version includes in-frame clones alone and lacks a portion of them. The table has 200,000 or so clones, roughly 92% seen once. The CDR3 loop spans 14 amino acids. Germline-derived CDR1 and CDR2 are MNHEY and SMNVEV (reference sequence). V was pared by 0 bases and J by 1 base, with 6 bases between. The J gene is TRBJ2-5, the V gene TRBV27; D is ambiguous. The TCR sequence derives from an adult in good health. Sequenced here: peripheral blood, sampled on day 0 of AZD1222 vaccination. CDR3 in DNA: TGTGCCAGCAGTTTATCAGACCTCCAAGAGACCCAGTACTTC. Translating it yields CASSLSDLQETQYF.